The entry that follows covers one TCR beta chain sequence. Its antigen is currently unknown. This specimen belongs to a study of a mutant IDH1 vaccine in newly diagnosed glioma. Findings and caveats of the study: Top-clonotype changes in peripheral T cells seemed unrelated to pseudoprogression.

This CDR3 comprises 11 residues. V lost 0 bases and J lost 8, with 5 bases in between. Germline V gene data show CDR1 as GTSNPN and CDR2 as SVGIG (reference sequence). Repertoires were generated with immunoSEQ multiplex PCR, while TCRdb's copy carries only in-frame clones and drops some. Counted here are some 33,000 clones, around 82% occurring once; the ten biggest clones make up more than 20%. Documented time point: week 11, during vaccination. With topical imiquimod, each dose of the vaccine consisted of 300 ug of mutant IDH1 20-mer peptide. V is TRBV30 and J is TRBJ1-3; no firm D call. The sequencing used PBMCs, collected from a glioma patient whose treatment included an IDH1 peptide vaccine. The clonotype was recovered from a man aged 25 to 40 with glioma. The CDR3 region has the DNA TGTGCCTGGAGTGTCCAGGACACCATATATTTT. Encoded protein: CAWSVQDTIYF. The variable domain in full, with the rest retrieved from reference TRBV30 and TRBJ1-3, is SQTIHQWPATLVQPVGSPLSLECTVEGTSNPNLYWYRQAAGRGLQLLFYSVGIGQISSEVPQNLSASRPQDRQFILSSKKLLLSDSGFYLCAWSVQDTIYFGEGSWLTVV.